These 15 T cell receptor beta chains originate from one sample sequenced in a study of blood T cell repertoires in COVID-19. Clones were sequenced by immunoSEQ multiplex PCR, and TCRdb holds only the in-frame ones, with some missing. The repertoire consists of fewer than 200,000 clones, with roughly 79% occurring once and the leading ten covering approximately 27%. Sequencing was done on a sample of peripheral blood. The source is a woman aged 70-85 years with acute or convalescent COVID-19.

The CDR3 DNA reads as TGCAGCGTCGGACAGGGGGCGATTGGCTACACCTTC. The encoded protein is CSVGQGAIGYTF. This chain joins TRBV29-1 and TRBJ1-2; 11 bases match TRBD1. In germline, CDR1 is SQVTM, CDR2 ANQGSEA. V dropped 6 bases and J dropped 7; count of bases not matched to a gene: 4. This CDR3 is 12 amino acids long.

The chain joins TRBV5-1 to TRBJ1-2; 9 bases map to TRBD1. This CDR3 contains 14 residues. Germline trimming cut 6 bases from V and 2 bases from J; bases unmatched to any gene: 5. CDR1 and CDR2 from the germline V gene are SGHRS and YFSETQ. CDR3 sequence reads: CASTRQGENYGYTF. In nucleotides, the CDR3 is TGCGCCAGCACTCGACAGGGGGAGAACTATGGCTACACCTTC. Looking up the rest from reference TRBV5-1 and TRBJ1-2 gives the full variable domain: KAGVTQTPRYLIKTRGQQVTLSCSPISGHRSVSWYQQTPGQGLQFLFEYFSETQRNKGNFPGRFSGRQFSNSRSEMNVSTLELGDSALYLCASTRQGENYGYTFGSGTRLTVV.

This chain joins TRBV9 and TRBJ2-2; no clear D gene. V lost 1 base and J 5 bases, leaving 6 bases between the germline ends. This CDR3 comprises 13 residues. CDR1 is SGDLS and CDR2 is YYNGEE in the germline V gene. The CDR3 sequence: CASSVRGTGELFF. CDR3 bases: TGTGCCAGCAGCGTAAGAGGAACCGGGGAGCTGTTTTTT.

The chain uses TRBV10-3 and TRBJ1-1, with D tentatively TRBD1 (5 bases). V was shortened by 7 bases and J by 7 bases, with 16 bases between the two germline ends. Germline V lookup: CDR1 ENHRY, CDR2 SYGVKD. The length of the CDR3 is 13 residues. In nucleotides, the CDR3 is TGTGCCATCACTGTCGGGAGGGGTAATGAAGCTTTCTTT. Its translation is CAITVGRGNEAFF.

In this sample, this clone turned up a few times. This CDR3 reads CASRSGDHSGANVLTF. The CDR3 DNA sequence: TGCGCCAGCAGGTCAGGGGACCACTCTGGGGCCAACGTCCTGACTTTC. The chain recombines TRBV5-1 with TRBJ2-6, with a weak D call TRBD1 (6 bases). Trimming took off 5 bases at V and 0 bases at J, with 12 bases between the two ends. The CDR3 has 16 residues. Germline V lookup: CDR1 SGHRS, CDR2 YFSETQ.

Here the CDR3 reads CASSLARAVKEQYF. The DNA for the CDR3 is TGTGCCAGCAGCTTAGCGCGAGCGGTGAAGGAGCAGTACTTC. The V and J genes are TRBV7-2 and TRBJ2-7, with D possibly matching TRBD2 (5 bases). Germline lookup yields CDR1 SGHTA and CDR2 FQGNSA. V was clipped by 0 bases and J by 7 bases, with 13 bases between them. CDR3 length equals 14 residues.

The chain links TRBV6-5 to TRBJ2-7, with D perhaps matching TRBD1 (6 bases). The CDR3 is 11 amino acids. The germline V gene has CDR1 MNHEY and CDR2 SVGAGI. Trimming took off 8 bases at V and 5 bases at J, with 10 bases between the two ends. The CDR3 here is CASGTIHEQYF. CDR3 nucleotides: TGTGCCAGCGGGACAATCCACGAGCAGTACTTC.

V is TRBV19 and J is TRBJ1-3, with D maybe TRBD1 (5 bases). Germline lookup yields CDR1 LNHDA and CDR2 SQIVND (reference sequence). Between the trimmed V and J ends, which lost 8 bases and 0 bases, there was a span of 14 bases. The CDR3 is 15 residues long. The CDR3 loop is CASWAGFVSGNTIYF. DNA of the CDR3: TGTGCCAGTTGGGCAGGGTTCGTCTCTGGAAACACCATATATTTT. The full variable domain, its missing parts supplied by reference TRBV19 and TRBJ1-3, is DGGITQSPKYLFRKEGQNVTLSCEQNLNHDAMYWYRQDPGQGLRLIYYSQIVNDFQKGDIAEGYSVSREKKESFPLTVTSAQKNPTAFYLCASWAGFVSGNTIYFGEGSWLTVV.

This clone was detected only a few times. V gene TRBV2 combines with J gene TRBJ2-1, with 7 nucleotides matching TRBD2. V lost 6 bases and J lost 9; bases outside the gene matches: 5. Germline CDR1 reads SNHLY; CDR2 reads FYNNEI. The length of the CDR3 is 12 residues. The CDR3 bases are TGTGCCAGCAGACTATTAGCGGGTGAGCAGTTCTTC. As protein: CASRLLAGEQFF.

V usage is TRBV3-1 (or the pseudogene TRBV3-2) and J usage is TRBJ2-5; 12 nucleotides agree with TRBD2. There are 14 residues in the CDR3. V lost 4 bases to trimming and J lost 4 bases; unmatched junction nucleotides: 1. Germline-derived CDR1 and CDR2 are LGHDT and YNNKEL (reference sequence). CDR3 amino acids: CASSPGLAGETQYF. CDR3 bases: TGTGCCAGCAGCCCGGGACTAGCGGGAGAGACCCAGTACTTC.

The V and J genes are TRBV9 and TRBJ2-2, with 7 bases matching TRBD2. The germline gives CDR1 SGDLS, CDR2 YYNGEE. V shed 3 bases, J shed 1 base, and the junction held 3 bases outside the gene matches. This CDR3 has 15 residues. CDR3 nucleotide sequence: TGTGCCAGCAGCGGTCTAGCGGTGAACACCGGGGAGCTGTTTTTT. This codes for CASSGLAVNTGELFF.

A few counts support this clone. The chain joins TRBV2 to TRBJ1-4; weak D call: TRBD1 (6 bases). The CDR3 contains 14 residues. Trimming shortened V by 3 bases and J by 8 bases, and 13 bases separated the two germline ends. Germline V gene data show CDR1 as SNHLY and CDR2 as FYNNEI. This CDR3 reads CASSEGTGKEKLFF. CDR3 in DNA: TGTGCCAGCAGTGAGGGTACAGGGAAAGAAAAACTGTTTTTT.

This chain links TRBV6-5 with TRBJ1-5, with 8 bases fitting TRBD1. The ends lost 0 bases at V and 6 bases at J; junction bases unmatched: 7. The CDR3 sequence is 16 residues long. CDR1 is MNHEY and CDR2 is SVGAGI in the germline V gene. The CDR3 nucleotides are TGTGCCAGCAGTTACTCGCCAGGGGGCGAGGTTCAGCCCCAGCATTTT. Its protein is CASSYSPGGEVQPQHF.

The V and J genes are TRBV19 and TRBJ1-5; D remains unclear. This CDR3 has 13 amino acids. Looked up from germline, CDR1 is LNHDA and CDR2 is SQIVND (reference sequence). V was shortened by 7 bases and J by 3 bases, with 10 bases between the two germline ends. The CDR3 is CASNTRLNQPQHF. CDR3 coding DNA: TGTGCCAGTAATACGAGACTCAATCAGCCCCAGCATTTT.

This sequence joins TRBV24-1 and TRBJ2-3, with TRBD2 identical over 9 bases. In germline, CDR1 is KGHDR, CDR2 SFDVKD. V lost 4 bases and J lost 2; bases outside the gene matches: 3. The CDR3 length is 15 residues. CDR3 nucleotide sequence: TGTGCCACCAGTGACCCTAGCGGGGTCACAGATACGCAGTATTTT. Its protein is CATSDPSGVTDTQYF.